Each of the 4 T cell receptor beta chains below was sequenced from the same sample in a study of tumor-infiltrating lymphocytes in primary liver carcinoma. The investigators made TCR beta cDNA from around 530 ng total RNA, using a constant-region primer. Construction of TCR beta libraries relied on three successive nested multiplex PCR rounds employing slightly modified ARM-PCR. Two initial PCR rounds of roughly 10 cycles each paired TRBV1-TRBV30 forward primers with a C-beta reverse primer. TCRdb called the multiplex PCR reads again in MiXCR, with one record for every CDR3 protein. The sample holds 250,000 to 400,000 distinct CDR3 sequences; 60% to 80% are singletons and the top ten take 9% to 10%. Extraction also yielded germline DNA, while blood RNA was obtained from unsorted whole blood. The sequenced sample consisted of peripheral blood. These receptors were collected from a man aged 40-49 years with primary liver carcinoma and hepatitis B virus infection.

A single count supports this clonotype. A much larger clone differs from this one at a single base, so this may be a read error. The rearrangement joins TRBV5-6 to TRBJ2-7; D is undetermined. Germline V gene sequence: CDR1 SGHDT, CDR2 YYEEEE. The CDR3 has 14 residues. CDR3 nucleotide sequence: TGTGCCAGCAGCTTGGGAGCAGGTTCCTACGAGCTGTACTTC. This codes for CASSLGAGSYELYF.

This clonotype was found a few times. The chain links TRBV20-1 to TRBJ1-5, with D unresolved. The ends were cut back, 0 bases at V and 5 bases at J, with 8 bases in the middle. The CDR3 loop spans 13 amino acids. Germline-derived CDR1 and CDR2 are DFQATT and SNEGSKA (reference sequence). Here the CDR3 reads CSARDQEYQPQHF. In nucleotides, the CDR3 is TGCAGTGCTAGAGACCAGGAATATCAGCCCCAGCATTTT.

This clonotype came up a few times. One base away lies a much larger clone, so this may be a sequencing read error. The chain uses TRBV12-3 or TRBV12-4 and TRBJ1-1; no clear D. The CDR3 runs to 13 residues. Trimming pared 1 base from V and 6 bases from J, leaving 9 bases between. CDR3 bases: TGTGCCAGCAGTTTAGGGGGTCAAGCTGAAGCTTTCTTT. Residues: CASSLGGQAEAFF.

The chain employs TRBV14 and TRBJ1-3; D not certain. CDR1 is SGHDN, CDR2 FVKESK, per germline. The CDR3 covers 14 residues. V was clipped by 0 bases and J by 4 bases, with 7 bases between them. The CDR3 sequence: CASSQDLTGNTIYF. CDR3 sequence (DNA): TGTGCCAGCAGCCAAGATCTAACAGGAAACACCATATATTTT. Complete variable domain (other parts from reference TRBV14 and TRBJ1-3): EAGVTQFPSHSVIEKGQTVTLRCDPISGHDNLYWYRRVMGKEIKFLLHFVKESKQDESGMPNNRFLAERTGGTYSTLKVQPAELEDSGVYFCASSQDLTGNTIYFGEGSWLTVV.